This T cell receptor (beta chain) was profiled in a study of T cell clones after liver transplantation. This CDR3 has 15 residues. CDR1 is SGHRS and CDR2 is YFSETQ in the germline V gene. V shed 0 bases, J shed 4 bases, and the junction held 3 bases outside the gene matches. The table came from immunoSEQ multiplex PCR; TCRdb's copy has only in-frame clones and leaves some out. The sample carries approximately 75,000 clones, around 80% recorded once. As concerns this clone: In the same sample, other DNA sequences code for this CDR3.

The TCR originated in a human patient who received a liver transplant. Some T cells may be the graft donor's. This specimen was CD4+ T cells from blood, taken 12 months after liver transplant. V usage is TRBV5-1 and J usage is TRBJ2-1; 8 bases line up with TRBD2. The CDR3 loop reads CASSLGLASYNEQFF. CDR3 nucleotides: TGCGCCAGCAGCTTGGGACTAGCGAGTTACAATGAGCAGTTCTTC.